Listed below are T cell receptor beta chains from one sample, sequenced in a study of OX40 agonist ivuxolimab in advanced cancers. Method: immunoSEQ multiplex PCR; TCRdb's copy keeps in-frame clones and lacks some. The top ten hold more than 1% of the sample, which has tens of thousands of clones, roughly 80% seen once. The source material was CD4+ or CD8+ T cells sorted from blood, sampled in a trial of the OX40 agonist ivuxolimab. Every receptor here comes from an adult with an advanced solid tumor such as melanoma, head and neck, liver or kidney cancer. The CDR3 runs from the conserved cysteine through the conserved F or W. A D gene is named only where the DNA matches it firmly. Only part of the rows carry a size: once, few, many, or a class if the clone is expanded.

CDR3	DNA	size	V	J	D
CAWTGGDEQYF	TGTGCCTGGACGGGTGGAGACGAGCAGTACTTC	.	TRBV30	TRBJ2-7	.
CASSQEGTTKETQYF	TGCGCCAGCAGCCAAGAAGGGACTACTAAAGAGACCCAGTACTTC	.	TRBV4-1	TRBJ2-5	TRBD2
CASSRGQSTDTQYF	TGTGCCAGCAGCCGCGGACAGAGCACAGATACGCAGTATTTT	.	TRBV7-9	TRBJ2-3	.
CASSLVVGPQETQYF	TGCGCCAGCAGCTTGGTAGTAGGGCCTCAAGAGACCCAGTACTTC	.	TRBV5-1	TRBJ2-5	.
CASSSGQGWGETQYF	TGTGCCAGCAGCTCGGGACAGGGATGGGGAGAGACCCAGTACTTC	few	TRBV7-9	TRBJ2-5	TRBD1
CASSRQGDNIQYF	TGTGCCAGCAGCCGACAGGGAGACAACATTCAGTACTTC	.	TRBV7-9	TRBJ2-4	TRBD1
CASSWDSYEQYF	TGTGCCAGCAGCTGGGATTCCTACGAGCAGTACTTC	.	TRBV7-9	TRBJ2-7	.
CSFRQGDEQYF	TGCAGCTTCCGACAGGGGGACGAGCAGTACTTC	.	TRBV29-1	TRBJ2-7	TRBD1
CASSITAFREKLFF	TGTGCCAGTAGTATAACGGCGTTTCGCGAAAAACTGTTTTTT	.	TRBV19	TRBJ1-4	.
CASSQDLGLRGYGYTF	TGTGCCAGCAGCCAAGATTTAGGTCTGAGAGGCTATGGCTACACCTTC	.	TRBV4-2	TRBJ1-2	.
CASTGGSFSGNTIYF	TGTGCCAGTACAGGGGGCTCCTTCTCTGGAAACACCATATATTTT	.	TRBV19	TRBJ1-3	TRBD1
CATSRDGGNNEQFF	TGTGCCACCAGCAGAGATGGGGGAAACAATGAGCAGTTCTTC	.	TRBV15	TRBJ2-1	.
CAVSKGGSSGNTIYF	TGTGCCGTCTCGAAGGGGGGGAGCTCTGGAAACACCATATATTTT	.	TRBV19	TRBJ1-3	.
CASSLGGDGTGELFF	TGTGCCAGCAGTTTGGGCGGGGATGGCACCGGGGAGCTGTTTTTT	.	TRBV6-5	TRBJ2-2	.
CASSLGAQGLDTQYF	TGTGCCAGCAGCTTGGGGGCGCAAGGTTTAGATACGCAGTATTTT	.	TRBV5-4	TRBJ2-3	.
CASSQEGGRAQTQYF	TGCGCCAGCAGCCAAGAAGGGGGCAGGGCTCAGACCCAGTACTTC	.	TRBV4-1	TRBJ2-5	TRBD1
CASSITIPYEQYF	TGTGCCAGTAGTATTACGATCCCCTACGAGCAGTACTTC	.	TRBV19	TRBJ2-7	.
CASSTGQPNSPLHF	TGTGCCAGCAGCACAGGACAGCCGAATTCACCCCTCCACTTT	.	TRBV7-9	TRBJ1-6	.
CASSQGLAGGPETQYF	TGTGCCAGCAGCCAGGGACTAGCGGGGGGGCCAGAGACCCAGTACTTC	.	TRBV5-4	TRBJ2-5	TRBD2
CAISGGAKNIQYF	TGTGCCATTTCAGGGGGGGCCAAAAACATTCAGTACTTC	.	TRBV19	TRBJ2-4	.
CASSPSRSTGELFF	TGTGCCAGCAGCCCTAGCCGGAGCACCGGGGAGCTGTTTTTT	.	TRBV6-5	TRBJ2-2	.
CASSPRTEGYTF	TGTGCCAGCAGCCCTCGGACAGAAGGCTACACCTTC	.	TRBV6-5	TRBJ1-2	.
CASSLGGYTF	TGTGCCAGCAGCTTAGGTGGCTACACCTTC	.	TRBV5-6	TRBJ1-2	.
CASIELPPNEQFF	TGTGCCAGCATCGAGCTCCCCCCTAATGAGCAGTTCTTC	.	TRBV6-1	TRBJ2-1	.
CASSEKNSFSGNTIYF	TGTGCCAGCAGTGAAAAAAATTCCTTCTCTGGAAACACCATATATTTT	.	TRBV2	TRBJ1-3	.
CASSIKPGGPEQFF	TGTGCCAGTAGTATTAAACCCGGCGGGCCGGAGCAGTTCTTC	.	TRBV19	TRBJ2-1	.
CASSGNLTAGAQETQYF	TGTGCCAGCAGTGGCAATTTGACCGCAGGGGCCCAAGAGACCCAGTACTTC	.	TRBV28	TRBJ2-5	.
CASSDLQGNTEAFF	TGTGCCAGCAGCGACCTACAGGGGAACACTGAAGCTTTCTTT	.	TRBV9	TRBJ1-1	.
CASSEGAGGGDTQYF	TGTGCCAGCAGTGAAGGGGCAGGGGGCGGGGATACGCAGTATTTT	few	TRBV6-1	TRBJ2-3	TRBD1
CASSLVAGADFPLHF	TGTGCCAGCAGCTTGGTTGCAGGGGCGGATTTCCCCCTCCACTTT	.	TRBV5-4	TRBJ1-6	.
CASSEFIGTGGLASNQPQHF	TGTGCCAGCAGTGAATTTATTGGGACAGGGGGGCTTGCGAGCAATCAGCCCCAGCATTTT	.	TRBV2	TRBJ1-5	TRBD1
CSARRDTEAFF	TGCAGCGCCAGGCGGGACACTGAAGCTTTCTTT	.	TRBV29-1	TRBJ1-1	.
CASSQLIAKAGGNTEAFF	TGCGCCAGCAGCCAACTAATAGCAAAAGCAGGGGGGAACACTGAAGCTTTCTTT	.	TRBV4-1	TRBJ1-1	TRBD1
CASSYGQGVRETQYF	TGTGCCAGCAGTTACGGGCAGGGGGTGAGGGAGACCCAGTACTTC	.	TRBV6-6	TRBJ2-5	TRBD1
CASSTGTGNQPQHF	TGTGCCAGCAGCACCGGGACAGGTAATCAGCCCCAGCATTTT	.	TRBV5-4	TRBJ1-5	TRBD1
CASSFDAEDYGYTF	TGTGCCAGCAGCTTCGACGCAGAAGACTATGGCTACACCTTC	.	TRBV5-8	TRBJ1-2	.
CASSTPAGGAQGYEQYF	TGTGCCAGTAGTACTCCGGCGGGCGGGGCTCAAGGCTACGAGCAGTACTTC	.	TRBV19	TRBJ2-7	.
CASSWSNTGELFF	TGTGCCAGCAGCTGGTCAAACACCGGGGAGCTGTTTTTT	.	TRBV7-2	TRBJ2-2	.
CASSLFPTGRANVLTF	TGCGCCAGCAGCTTATTCCCTACAGGGAGGGCCAACGTCCTGACTTTC	few	TRBV5-1	TRBJ2-6	.
CASSPEVAGSNTIYF	TGTGCCAGCAGCCCAGAGGTCGCCGGGTCAAACACCATATATTTT	once	TRBV7-2	TRBJ1-3	.
CASSYVPYEAFF	TGTGCCAGCAGTTACGTCCCTTATGAAGCTTTCTTT	.	TRBV6-5	TRBJ1-1	.
CASSRDLREPQHF	TGTGCCAGCAGTCGGGACCTAAGGGAGCCCCAGCATTTT	.	TRBV6-4	TRBJ1-5	.
CASSVDPRGIWDEQFF	TGTGCCAGCAGCGTAGACCCGCGGGGGATTTGGGATGAGCAGTTCTTC	.	TRBV9	TRBJ2-1	TRBD2
CASSRMDEEQFF	TGTGCCAGCAGCCGAATGGACGAGGAGCAGTTCTTC	.	TRBV11-3	TRBJ2-1	.
CASSLGQYYEQYF	TGTGCCAGCAGCTTAGGACAGTACTACGAGCAGTACTTC	.	TRBV11-3	TRBJ2-7	.
CASSADSRSSETQYF	TGTGCCAGCAGTGCGGACAGCCGATCCTCAGAGACCCAGTACTTC	.	TRBV25-1	TRBJ2-5	.
CASSFQGGDQPQHF	TGTGCCAGCAGCTTCCAGGGGGGGGATCAGCCCCAGCATTTT	.	TRBV9	TRBJ1-5	TRBD1
CASSQGDSRNSPLHF	TGCGCCAGCAGCCAAGGGGACAGCCGCAATTCACCCCTCCACTTT	once	TRBV5-1	TRBJ1-6	TRBD1
CASSLTLAAKTGELFF	TGTGCCAGCAGCTTAACGCTAGCGGCAAAAACTGGGGAGCTGTTTTTT	medium-sized	TRBV7-9	TRBJ2-2	TRBD2
CAWRFRESGNTIYF	TGTGCCTGGAGATTTCGGGAGTCTGGAAACACCATATATTTT	.	TRBV30	TRBJ1-3	.
CSVESSQVNTEAFF	TGCAGCGTTGAATCCTCACAAGTGAACACTGAAGCTTTCTTT	once	TRBV29-1	TRBJ1-1	.
CASSVAEITEAFF	TGTGCCAGCAGCGTCGCAGAGATCACTGAAGCTTTCTTT	few	TRBV7-8	TRBJ1-1	.
CASSLNSRGGQHNTEAFF	TGTGCCAGCAGCTTAAATTCTCGGGGGGGACAGCATAACACTGAAGCTTTCTTT	.	TRBV7-6	TRBJ1-1	TRBD1
CASSSEGETQYF	TGCGCCAGCAGCTCCGAAGGGGAGACCCAGTACTTC	.	TRBV5-1	TRBJ2-5	.
CSVEDLTGTGYTF	TGCAGCGTTGAAGATCTTACAGGGACTGGCTACACCTTC	.	TRBV29-1	TRBJ1-2	.
CASSVDEDSPLHF	TGTGCCAGCAGCGTAGATGAGGATTCACCCCTCCACTTT	medium-sized	TRBV9	TRBJ1-6	.
CASSASGASYEQYF	TGTGCCAGCAGTGCAAGCGGGGCCTCCTACGAGCAGTACTTC	.	TRBV6-1	TRBJ2-7	TRBD2